Listed below are T cell receptor beta chains from one sample, sequenced in a study of shared clonotypes between healthy human individuals. Profiled with immunoSEQ multiplex PCR; TCRdb holds only in-frame clones, not every one. The sample comprises about 2 million clones, over 85% of which are singletons, and roughly 1.1% rests with the top ten. The sample was naive CD8+ T cells sorted from blood. The receptors stem from a man aged 18-30 years in good health. Both conserved end residues are part of each CDR3. The D gene is left open where the match is weak. The size entry is marked missing in some rows and otherwise reads once, few, many or a size class.

TRBJ1-6 TRBV7-9 - - TGTGCCAGCAGCCCGCAGGGAGGGAATTCACCCCTCCACTTT CASSPQGGNSPLHF
TRBJ2-7 TRBV7-2 - - TGTGCCAGCAGCTTTTACGGGGGAAGTTACGAGCAGTACTTC CASSFYGGSYEQYF
TRBJ1-1 TRBV27 - - TGTGCCAGCAGTTTTTCAGGGCCCAGTTATGAAGCTTTCTTT CASSFSGPSYEAFF
TRBJ1-5 TRBV28 - once TGTGCCAGCAGTTTCCAATCTATTAGCAATCAGCCCCAGCATTTT CASSFQSISNQPQHF
TRBJ1-4 TRBV4-3 - - TGCGCCAGCAGCCAAGATGTCGTCGGGGATGAAAAACTGTTTTTT CASSQDVVGDEKLFF
TRBJ1-5 TRBV7-8 - - TGTGCCAGCAGCCCGTACCAGGGGATAGATCAGCCCCAGCATTTT CASSPYQGIDQPQHF
TRBJ2-1 TRBV5-1 TRBD2 - TGCGCCAGCAGCCCGGTATTAACTAGCGCCTACAATGAGCAGTTCTTC CASSPVLTSAYNEQFF
TRBJ1-1 TRBV6-5 - - TGTGCCAGCAGTTACAACGGGAACACTGAAGCTTTCTTT CASSYNGNTEAFF
TRBJ2-1 TRBV7-6 - - TGTGCCAGCAGCTCCCGGGACCCATCCAATGAGCAGTTCTTC CASSSRDPSNEQFF
TRBJ2-1 TRBV7-6 - once TGTGCCAGCAGCCTCCGGGACCAGTACAATGAGCAGTTCTTC CASSLRDQYNEQFF
TRBJ2-3 TRBV4-1 - - TGCGCCAGCAGCCAAGAGAGGGGCAGGGGAGATACGCAGTATTTT CASSQERGRGDTQYF
TRBJ2-2 TRBV7-9 - - TGTGCCGGTCCTCTAGCGAACGGGGAGCTGTTTTTT CAGPLANGELFF
TRBJ1-4 TRBV9 - - TGTGCCAGCAGCGTAGCTGGGGGAAATAATGAAAAACTGTTTTTT CASSVAGGNNEKLFF
TRBJ2-5 TRBV13 - few TGTGCCAGCAGCTTAGAAGGTTGGGAGACCCAGTACTTC CASSLEGWETQYF
TRBJ2-7 TRBV28 TRBD2 once TGTGCCAGCATCCTTACCGGGGGGTCCTACGAGCAGTACTTC CASILTGGSYEQYF
TRBJ1-1 TRBV13 - - TGTGCCAGCAGCCCGGGGAGGGCTGAAGCTTTCTTT CASSPGRAEAFF
TRBJ2-1 TRBV6-1 - - TGTGCCAGCAGTGATCGGCAGGGTGTGAGAAATGAGCAGTTCTTC CASSDRQGVRNEQFF
TRBJ2-1 TRBV2 TRBD2 once TGTGCCAGCAGTAATTTCTGGACTAGCGGGGACAACAATGAGCAGTTCTTC CASSNFWTSGDNNEQFF
TRBJ1-1 TRBV19 TRBD1 - TGTGCCAGTAGTCCGGGGACAGTGAACACTGAAGCTTTCTTT CASSPGTVNTEAFF
TRBJ1-1 TRBV4-1 - - TGCGCCAGCAGCCAAGCGGCCGAAGGGCTGAACACTGAAGCTTTCTTT CASSQAAEGLNTEAFF
TRBJ1-1 TRBV2 - once TGTGCCAGCGACGACGGGGGCGGCAACACTGAAGCTTTCTTT CASDDGGGNTEAFF
TRBJ1-1 TRBV5-1 - - TGCGCCAGCAGCTTCCGGACAACGGCCGCTGAAGCTTTCTTT CASSFRTTAAEAFF
TRBJ2-7 TRBV28 - - TGTGCCAGCAGTTTACACGCAGGGCAAAACGACGAGCAGTACTTC CASSLHAGQNDEQYF
TRBJ1-4 TRBV5-1 - - TGCGCCAGCAGACCGGATCGCCCGTGGGAGCATGAAAAACTGTTTTTT CASRPDRPWEHEKLFF
TRBJ1-6 TRBV28 TRBD1 - TGTGCCAGCAGTGGCACAGGGGGTAATTCACCCCTCCACTTT CASSGTGGNSPLHF
TRBJ2-4 TRBV6-6 TRBD1 - TGTGCCAGCAGTTACACAGGGGGCGATTGGATTCAGTACTTC CASSYTGGDWIQYF
TRBJ2-5 TRBV10-2 - - TGCGCCACCAGGGGGGGGGAAGAGACCCAGTACTTC CATRGGEETQYF
TRBJ2-7 TRBV4-1 TRBD1 - TGCGCCAGCAGCCAAAGTGTCTCCGGGACAGGGGTCTACGAGCAGTACTTC CASSQSVSGTGVYEQYF
TRBJ1-1 TRBV7-7 TRBD1 - TGTGCTAGCAGCTTCACACGACAGGGGGAAAAAGCTTTCTTT CASSFTRQGEKAFF
TRBJ1-1 TRBV30 - - TGTGCCTGGAGTGTAACGGGACACACTGAAGCTTTCTTT CAWSVTGHTEAFF
TRBJ1-1 TRBV7-6 - - TGTGCCAGCAGCCACGAAGTGAACACTGAAGCTTTCTTT CASSHEVNTEAFF
TRBJ2-3 TRBV7-9 TRBD1 - TGTGCCAGCAGCTCCCCCACAGGGGGAAGCACAGATACGCAGTATTTT CASSSPTGGSTDTQYF
TRBJ2-5 TRBV5-4 - - TGTGCCAGCACCACCGCGGGATTGGAGACCCAGTACTTC CASTTAGLETQYF
TRBJ1-1 TRBV19 - - TGTGCCAGTAGTATGCAGCCCATGAACACTGAAGCTTTCTTT CASSMQPMNTEAFF
TRBJ2-5 TRBV7-9 - - TGTGCCAGCACCGACTCGTGGGTAGGGAAAGAGACCCAGTACTTC CASTDSWVGKETQYF
TRBJ1-4 TRBV11-2 - - TGTGCCAGCAGCTTAGAGGGGAGGCCTAATGAAAAACTGTTTTTT CASSLEGRPNEKLFF